The T cell receptor (beta chain) under discussion was sequenced for a study of T cell clusters in autoimmune cytopenias (dated by TCRdb to the late 2010s). The study in broad terms: Among healthy donor controls, the mean age was approximately 52 years, the median age was roughly 60 years, and about half of the roughly 40 were female. The goal of the study was to determine whether autoimmune cytopenia patients have a disease-specific immune repertoire signature that could serve as a blood-based biomarker. Per sample, TRB sequencing gave a median depth of about 53,000 reads and a median of 2,350 distinct TRB clonotypes. Autoimmune hepatitis repertoires were compared against more than 20 age- and sex-matched healthy donors. TRB and IGH repertoires from peripheral blood were sequenced in autoimmune cytopenia patients at active disease and during treatment follow-up, with healthy, CLL and autoimmune hepatitis controls included alongside. For primary cytopenia, fewer than 30 age-matched healthy donors were used as controls, and for secondary cytopenia, approximately 15 age-matched CLL patients were used as controls.

The study at large found these results: TRB repertoire shifts, with less even repertoires in secondary cytopenia and CLL, mostly reflected lymphoma bias rather than autoimmunity. The T cell clusters were defined only in silico, and the functional role of the clusters still needed to be validated experimentally. GLIPH results suggested that primary autoimmune cytopenia patients were missing physiological T cell clusters, with fewer than 60 clusters found only in healthy donors compared with more than 15 found only in patients. In the comparison of secondary cytopenia with CLL, no cluster-lack signature showed up, apparently because the dominant lymphoma-associated repertoire masked the signature. About 3.3-fold more exclusive TRB clusters were observed in healthy donors than in active autoimmune hepatitis patients, consistent with an autoimmunity-wide signature.

The germline V gene specifies SGHDT as CDR1 and YYEEEE as CDR2. Counted from cysteine to phenylalanine, this CDR3 has 13 amino acids. DNA was not recorded. TRB rearrangements were amplified by multiplex PCR using a touch-down protocol with TRB-A and TRB-B primer pools mixed in one tube. Illumina adapters and sample indices were added to the amplicons through two consecutive PCR reactions performed with Phusion HS II polymerase. After gel purification with the NucleoSpin Gel and PCR Clean-up kit, the amplicons were quantified by Qubit and checked for quality on an Agilent 2100 Bioanalyzer. Sequencing of the libraries was performed on an Illumina MiSeq with 600-cycle, single-indexed, paired-end runs. Per the original workflow: MiXCR version 2.1.12 with the default MiXCR reference library was used to align and assemble TRB reads. A clone was defined by each unique CDR3 nucleotide sequence, and analysis was restricted to productive sequences with at least two reads. Alpha-parameterized diversity profiles (alpha 0 to 5), including the Shannon (alpha 1) and Simpson (alpha 2) indices, were computed with an R script to assess repertoire diversity. The tcR package was used to compute combinatorial TRB VJ usage, which was then compared between cohorts by principal component analysis with ade4. Using GLIPH, TCRbeta CDR3s were clustered on pairs of cohorts matched for age and read depth, and a Wilcoxon test was used to compare cluster frequencies. With the reads reprocessed by TCRdb, a single entry stands for each CDR3 protein sequence and no DNA is reported. It is TCRdb's table, rather than the study itself, that gives the V and J calls and clone size. This specimen's table enumerates roughly 3,000 distinct CDR3 sequences. The top ten clones comprise 5.5% to 8.5% of the sample.

Per sample, approximately 250 ng of peripheral blood genomic DNA, about 38,000 genome equivalents, was used for TRB amplification. This clonotype comes out as medium-sized (0.01 to 0.1%) from its frequency, since no count is listed. Its binding antigen is unknown. The sample also formed part of further work on T cell repertoires in aging, cancer and after chemotherapy. The second paper states: Donors spanned six age groups from 30 or younger to 70 or older, with at least three individuals per group. Control TCR repertoires from healthy donors were recorded across several months to years, and re-sampling revealed clear clonal overlap. The complete dataset included approximately 8.8 million TCR reads. Compared with age-matched healthy donors, untreated patients with either hematological or solid cancers had significantly lower TCR diversity in the blood along with higher clonality. In healthy donors, the drop in TCR diversity with age came mainly from a loss of richness, whereas in cancer patients a loss of evenness also played a part. In both cancer cohorts, median generation probability rose over the chemotherapy interval, which suggests that the repertoire was reconstituted through rebound thymic output. The authors noted that the repertoire data do not allow conclusions about immunological memory after chemotherapy. To examine immunoaging and T cell reconstitution after chemotherapy, the study profiled TCR beta repertoires in peripheral blood from healthy donors and cancer patients. The cohort comprised 220 or so cancer patients, more than 85 with hematological and approximately 120 with solid cancers, plus 95 healthy donors as a reference group. MiXCR versions 2.12 and 3.0.5 were used to process TRB sequences. Repertoire metrics included Shannon diversity, evenness, clonality (one minus evenness), and alpha-parameterized diversity profiles from alpha 0 to 5. The IGoR algorithm was used to calculate generation probabilities for clones in the paired samples taken before and after chemotherapy.

This clonotype originated in a human donor in good health. Sequencing used peripheral blood. The chain is assembled from TRBV5-6 and TRBJ1-2; TCRdb's D gene call, TRBD1, goes unchecked for lack of DNA. The CDR3 region: CASSDTGGNGYTF.